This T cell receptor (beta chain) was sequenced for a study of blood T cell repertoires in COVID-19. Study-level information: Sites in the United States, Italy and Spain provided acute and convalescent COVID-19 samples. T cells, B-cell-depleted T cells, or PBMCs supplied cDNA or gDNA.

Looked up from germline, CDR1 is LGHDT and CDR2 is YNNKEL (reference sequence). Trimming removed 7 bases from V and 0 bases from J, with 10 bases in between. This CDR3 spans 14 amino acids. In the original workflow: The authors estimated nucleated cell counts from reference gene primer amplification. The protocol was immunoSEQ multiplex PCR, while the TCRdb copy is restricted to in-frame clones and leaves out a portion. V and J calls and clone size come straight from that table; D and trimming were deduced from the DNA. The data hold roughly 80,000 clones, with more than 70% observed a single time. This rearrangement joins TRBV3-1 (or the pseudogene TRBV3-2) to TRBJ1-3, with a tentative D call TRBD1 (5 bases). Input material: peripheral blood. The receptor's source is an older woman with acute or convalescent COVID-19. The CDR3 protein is CASTRGDSGNTIYF. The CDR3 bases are TGTGCCAGCACTCGGGGGGACTCTGGAAACACCATATATTTT.